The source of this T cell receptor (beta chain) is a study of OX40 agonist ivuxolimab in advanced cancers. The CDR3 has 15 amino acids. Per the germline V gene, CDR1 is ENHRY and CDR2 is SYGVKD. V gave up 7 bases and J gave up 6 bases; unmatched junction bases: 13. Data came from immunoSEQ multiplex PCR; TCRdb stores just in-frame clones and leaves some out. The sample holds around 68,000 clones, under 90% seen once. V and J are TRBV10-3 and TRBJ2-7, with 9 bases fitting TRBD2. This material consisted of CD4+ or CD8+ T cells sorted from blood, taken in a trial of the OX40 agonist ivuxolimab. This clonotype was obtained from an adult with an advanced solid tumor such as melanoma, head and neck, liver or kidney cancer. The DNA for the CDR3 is TGTGCCATCACCGCGGGGAGCGGGGGGCCCCGCGAGCAGTACTTC. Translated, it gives CAITAGSGGPREQYF.